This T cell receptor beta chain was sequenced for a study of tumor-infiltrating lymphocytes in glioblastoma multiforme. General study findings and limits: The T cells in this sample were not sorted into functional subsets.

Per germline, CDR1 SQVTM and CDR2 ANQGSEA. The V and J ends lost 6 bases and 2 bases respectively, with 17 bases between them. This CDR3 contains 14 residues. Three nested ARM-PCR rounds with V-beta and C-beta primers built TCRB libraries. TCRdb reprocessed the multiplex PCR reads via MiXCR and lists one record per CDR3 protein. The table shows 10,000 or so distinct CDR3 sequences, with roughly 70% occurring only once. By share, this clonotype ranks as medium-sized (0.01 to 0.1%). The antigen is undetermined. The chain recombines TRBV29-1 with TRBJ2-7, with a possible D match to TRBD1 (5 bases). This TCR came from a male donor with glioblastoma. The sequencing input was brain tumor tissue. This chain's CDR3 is CSVTPGGHTYEQYF. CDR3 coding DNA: TGCAGCGTCACCCCCGGCGGACATACCTACGAGCAGTACTTC.